The clone carrying this T cell receptor (beta chain) has a single count. Its antigen is not known. The CDR3 has 12 residues. Germline values: CDR1 DFQATT, CDR2 SNEGSKA (reference sequence). V was cut by 2 bases and J by 6 bases, with 11 bases left in between. These data originate in a study of blood T cells in healthy people across ages. Findings and caveats of the study: Per million T cells, the diversity of TCR beta decreased roughly linearly as age advanced. Changes in expanded clonotypes were possibly confounded, as the CMV status of donors was unknown.

A second PCR, run for about 6 to 11 cycles, used a sample-barcoded 5' primer plus a J-beta primer mix. TCRdb reprocessed the 5' RACE reads with MiXCR, giving one entry per CDR3 protein. The sample yields about 1,400,000 distinct CDR3 sequences, roughly 45% seen once. V is TRBV20-1 and J is TRBJ2-7, with a possible D match to TRBD1 (6 bases). Sequencing used blood. This sequence was found in a woman aged 18-29 years in good health. The CDR3 is CSARHRAGEQYF. In DNA, the CDR3 is TGCAGTGCTAGACACAGGGCGGGCGAGCAGTACTTC.